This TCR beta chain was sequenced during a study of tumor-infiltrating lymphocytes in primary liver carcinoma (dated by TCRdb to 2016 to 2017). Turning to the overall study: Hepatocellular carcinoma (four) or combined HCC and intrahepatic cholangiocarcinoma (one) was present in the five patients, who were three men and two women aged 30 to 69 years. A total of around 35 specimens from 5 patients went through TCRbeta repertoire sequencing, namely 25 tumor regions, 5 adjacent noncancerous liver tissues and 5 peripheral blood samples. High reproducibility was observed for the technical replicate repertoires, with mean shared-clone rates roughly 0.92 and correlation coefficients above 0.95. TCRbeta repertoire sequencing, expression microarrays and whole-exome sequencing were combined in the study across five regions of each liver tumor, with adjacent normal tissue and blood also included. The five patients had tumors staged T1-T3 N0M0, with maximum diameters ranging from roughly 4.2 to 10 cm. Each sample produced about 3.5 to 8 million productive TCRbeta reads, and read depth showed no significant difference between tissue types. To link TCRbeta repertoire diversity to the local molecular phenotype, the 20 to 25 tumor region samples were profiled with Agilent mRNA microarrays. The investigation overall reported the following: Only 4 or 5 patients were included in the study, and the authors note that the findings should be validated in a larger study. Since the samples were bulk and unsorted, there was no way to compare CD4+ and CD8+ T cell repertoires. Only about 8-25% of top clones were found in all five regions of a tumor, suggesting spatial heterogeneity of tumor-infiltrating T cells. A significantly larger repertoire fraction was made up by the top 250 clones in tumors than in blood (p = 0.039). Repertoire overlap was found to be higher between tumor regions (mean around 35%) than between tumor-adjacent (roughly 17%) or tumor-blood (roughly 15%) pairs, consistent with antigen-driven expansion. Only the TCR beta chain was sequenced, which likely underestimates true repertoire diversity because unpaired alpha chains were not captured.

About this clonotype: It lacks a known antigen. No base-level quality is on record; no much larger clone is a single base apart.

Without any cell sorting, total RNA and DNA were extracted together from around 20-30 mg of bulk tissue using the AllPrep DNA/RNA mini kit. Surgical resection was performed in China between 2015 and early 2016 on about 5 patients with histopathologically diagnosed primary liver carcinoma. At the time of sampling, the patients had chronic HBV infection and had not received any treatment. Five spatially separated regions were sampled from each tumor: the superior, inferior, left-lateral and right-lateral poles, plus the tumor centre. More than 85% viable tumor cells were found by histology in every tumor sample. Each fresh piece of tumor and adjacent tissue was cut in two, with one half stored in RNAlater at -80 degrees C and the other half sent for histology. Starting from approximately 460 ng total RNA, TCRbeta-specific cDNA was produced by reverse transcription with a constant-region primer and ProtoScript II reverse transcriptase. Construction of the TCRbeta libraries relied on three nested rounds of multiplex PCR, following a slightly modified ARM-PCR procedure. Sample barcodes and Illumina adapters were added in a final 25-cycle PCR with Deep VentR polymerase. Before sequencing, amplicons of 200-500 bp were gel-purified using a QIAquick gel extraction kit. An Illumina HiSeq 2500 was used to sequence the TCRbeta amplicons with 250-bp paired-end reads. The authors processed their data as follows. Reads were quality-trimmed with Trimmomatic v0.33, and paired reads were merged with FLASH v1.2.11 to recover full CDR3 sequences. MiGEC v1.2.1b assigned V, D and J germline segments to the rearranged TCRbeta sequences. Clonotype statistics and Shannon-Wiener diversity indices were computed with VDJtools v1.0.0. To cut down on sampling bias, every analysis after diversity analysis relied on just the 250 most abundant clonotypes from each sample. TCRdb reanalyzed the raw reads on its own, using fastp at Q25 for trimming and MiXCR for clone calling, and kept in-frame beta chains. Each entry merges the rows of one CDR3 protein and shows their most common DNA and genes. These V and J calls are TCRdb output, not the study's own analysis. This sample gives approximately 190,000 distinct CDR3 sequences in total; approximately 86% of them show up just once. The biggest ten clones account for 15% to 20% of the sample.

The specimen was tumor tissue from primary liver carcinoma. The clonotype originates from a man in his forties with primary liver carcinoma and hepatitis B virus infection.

The CDR3 protein sequence reads: CASSEHGSPYNEQFF. In nucleotide form, the sequence is TGTGCCAGCAGCGAGCACGGGAGCCCCTACAATGAGCAGTTCTTC. The sequence joins TRBV5-4 to TRBJ2-1; the best D guess is TRBD2, with 6 bases matching. Taken from cysteine to phenylalanine, the CDR3 has 15 residues. Only the CDR3 DNA stays, 45 bases, in frame from base 1. V sheds 4 bases and J sheds 2 bases, leaving 13 bases between their ends. Looking up the germline V gene (reference sequence) yields CDR1 SGHNT and CDR2 YYREEE.